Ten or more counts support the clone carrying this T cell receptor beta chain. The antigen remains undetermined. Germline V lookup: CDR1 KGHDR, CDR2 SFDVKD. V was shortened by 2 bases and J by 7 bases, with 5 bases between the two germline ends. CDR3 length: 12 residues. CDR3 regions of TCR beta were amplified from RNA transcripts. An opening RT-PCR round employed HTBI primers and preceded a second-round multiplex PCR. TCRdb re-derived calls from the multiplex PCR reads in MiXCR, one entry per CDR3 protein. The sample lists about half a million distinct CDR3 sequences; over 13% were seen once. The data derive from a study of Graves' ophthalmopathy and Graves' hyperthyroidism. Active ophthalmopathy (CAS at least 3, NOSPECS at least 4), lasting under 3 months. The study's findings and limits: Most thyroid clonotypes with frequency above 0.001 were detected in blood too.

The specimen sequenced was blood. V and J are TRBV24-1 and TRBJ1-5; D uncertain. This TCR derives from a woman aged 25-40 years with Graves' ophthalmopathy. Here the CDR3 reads CATSDSEQPQHF. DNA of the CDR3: TGTGCCACCAGTGATTCTGAGCAGCCCCAGCATTTT.